This T cell receptor beta chain comes out of a study of blood T cell repertoires in COVID-19. This table comes from immunoSEQ multiplex PCR, and its TCRdb copy is limited to in-frame clones, with some not included. This sample yields 250,000 to 300,000 clones, of which around four fifths are seen a single time; approximately 6% belongs to the top ten. V shed 2 bases, J shed 4 bases, and the junction held 8 bases outside the gene matches. The CDR3 has 15 amino acids. Per germline, CDR1 SGDLS and CDR2 YYNGEE. This clone has only one observation. The chain employs TRBV9 and TRBJ1-2; 7 nucleotides align to TRBD1. This clonotype was sampled from an elderly man with acute or convalescent COVID-19. Sequenced material: peripheral blood. The chain's CDR3 is CASSVSDRVGYGYTF. The CDR3 nucleotides are TGTGCCAGCAGCGTCAGCGACAGGGTGGGCTATGGCTACACCTTC.